This TCR beta chain was recorded in a study of T cells in Graves' hyperthyroidism and ophthalmopathy. Study-level background: The authors collected peripheral blood at initial diagnosis, before any treatment.

Graves' hyperthyroidism was deemed stable given no ophthalmopathy progression within 18 months. Thyroid ultrasound, orbital computed tomography, clinical symptoms, and serum thyroxine and TRAb underpinned diagnoses. It was RNA transcripts that yielded the amplified TCR beta CDR3 regions. Carried out on the TCR CDR3, a first-round RT-PCR used the HTBI primer set. TCRdb ran MiXCR on the multiplex PCR reads and lists one entry per CDR3 protein. The table lists over 550,000 distinct CDR3 sequences, 16% of them singletons. As concerns this clonotype: The antigen is unknown.

Trimming pared 2 bases from V and 4 bases from J, leaving 20 bases between. Germline loops: CDR1 MNHEY, CDR2 SVGEGT. The CDR3 runs 17 residues. General study findings and limits: Most thyroid clonotypes that were expanded above 0.001 also turned up in blood.

This clonotype was obtained from a young woman with Graves' hyperthyroidism. The chain combines TRBV6-2 or TRBV6-3 with TRBJ2-5; D may be TRBD2 (6 bases). The sample was blood. Here the CDR3 reads CASSYRRLVEERETQYF. Here the CDR3 DNA reads TGTGCCAGCAGTTACCGAAGACTAGTTGAGGAACGAGAGACCCAGTACTTC.